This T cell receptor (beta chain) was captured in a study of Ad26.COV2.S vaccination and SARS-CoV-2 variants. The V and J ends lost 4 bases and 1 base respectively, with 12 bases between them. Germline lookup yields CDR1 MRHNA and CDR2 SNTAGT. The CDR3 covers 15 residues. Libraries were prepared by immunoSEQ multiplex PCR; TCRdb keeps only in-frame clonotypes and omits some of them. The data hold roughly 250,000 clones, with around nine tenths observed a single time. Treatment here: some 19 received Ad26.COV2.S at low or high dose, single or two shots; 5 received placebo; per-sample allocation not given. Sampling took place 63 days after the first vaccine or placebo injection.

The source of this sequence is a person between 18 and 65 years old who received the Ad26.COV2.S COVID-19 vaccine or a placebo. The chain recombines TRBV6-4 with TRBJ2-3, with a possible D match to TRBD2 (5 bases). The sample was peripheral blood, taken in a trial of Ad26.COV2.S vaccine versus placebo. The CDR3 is CASSADYIRTDTQYF. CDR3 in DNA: TGTGCCAGCAGTGCTGACTACATACGCACAGATACGCAGTATTTT.